This TCR beta chain was documented in a study of patients and donors after allogeneic stem cell transplantation. V was clipped by 2 bases and J by 6 bases; unmatched bases: 13. This CDR3 contains 17 residues. Germline V gene data show CDR1 as PRHDT and CDR2 as FYEKMQ (reference sequence). TCRdb re-called the RT-PCR reads with MiXCR, one entry per CDR3 protein. The sample has 800,000 to 1,000,000 distinct CDR3 sequences; about 20% are singletons. This TCR was recovered from a human donor who was either an allogeneic HSCT recipient or a stem cell or donor lymphocyte infusion donor (not recorded which). It is not recorded whose cells these are; they may come from a transplant donor. Sequencing was performed on blood, either unsorted or a sorted T cell fraction (not recorded which). The chain links TRBV13 to TRBJ2-1, with 7 bases identical to TRBD2. The CDR3 DNA follows: TGTGCCAGCAGCTTAAGGGTGGGGAAGCGGGGCTTCAATGAGCAGTTCTTC. This sequence encodes CASSLRVGKRGFNEQFF.